This TCR beta chain stems from a study of blood T cell repertoires in COVID-19. Background on the study: Samples came from the United States, Italy and Spain, spanning acute and convalescent COVID-19. The analysed material was cDNA or gDNA that came from T cells, B-cell-depleted T cells, or PBMCs.

In the authors' methods: Using reference gene primer amplification, nucleated cell counts were estimated. Generated by immunoSEQ multiplex PCR, the TCRdb table keeps only in-frame clones and is missing some. The V and J calls and clone size were taken over from that table, and D and trimming were inferred from the DNA. This sample has around 50,000 clones, with around 78% found just once. The CDR3 runs to 15 residues. V lost 1 base to trimming and J lost 5 bases, with 13 bases between them. CDR1 SGDLS and CDR2 YYNGEE come from the germline V gene. The receptor comes from a human donor in a cohort sampled during active COVID-19. The V gene is TRBV9, the J gene TRBJ1-5; a weak D match, TRBD1 (6 bases). Sequenced material: peripheral blood. The CDR3 region is CASSVTGSKDQPQHF. The CDR3 DNA reads as TGTGCCAGCAGCGTAACAGGGTCTAAGGATCAGCCCCAGCATTTT.